The 15 T cell receptor beta chains below all came from one sample that was sequenced in a study of shared clonotypes between healthy human individuals. Sequencing was performed with immunoSEQ multiplex PCR; in TCRdb, only in-frame clones are kept and a portion is missing. The sample lists about 1.1 million clones, around 82% occurring once. The specimen sequenced was memory CD4+ T cells from PBMCs. Subset noted: CD45RA-negative fraction. The receptors were sampled from a man between 18 and 35 years old in good health. Some clones in this sample may be carry-over from other donors' samples.

The V gene is TRBV28, the J gene TRBJ1-2; D gene uncertain. V was pared by 5 bases and J by 11 bases, with 15 bases between. Per germline, CDR1 MDHEN and CDR2 SYDVKM. The CDR3 is made up of 12 amino acids. This CDR3 reads CASSLDDQNYTF. Written as DNA, the CDR3 is TGTGCCAGCAGTCTGGACGACCAGAATTACACCTTC.

This chain uses TRBV10-3 with TRBJ2-7; unclear D gene. The CDR3 covers 14 residues. CDR1 and CDR2 (germline): ENHRY, SYGVKD. With 4 bases removed from V and 5 bases from J, the gap between germline ends came to 15 bases. Written as DNA, the CDR3 is TGTGCCATCAGTGGTCAGCTCCTACAAGACGAGCAGTACTTC. This translates into CAISGQLLQDEQYF.

J is TRBJ2-7 and V is TRBV30; 7 nucleotides agree with TRBD1. The V gene end was trimmed by 3 bases and the J gene end by 0 bases; junction bases not matched to a gene: 8. CDR1 and CDR2 (germline): GTSNPN, SVGIG (reference sequence). The CDR3 is made up of 15 amino acids. The CDR3: CAWRRRDSISYEQYF. In nucleotides, the CDR3 is TGTGCCTGGAGACGCCGGGACAGCATCTCCTACGAGCAGTACTTC.

V usage is TRBV29-1 and J usage is TRBJ2-4; 7 positions agree with TRBD1. With V trimmed by 7 bases and J by 8 bases, 20 bases remained unmatched. There are 16 residues in the CDR3. From germline, CDR1 is SQVTM and CDR2 ANQGSEA. The CDR3 here is CSGSTLLVGGLDIQYF. Written as DNA, the CDR3 is TGCAGCGGCTCAACACTCCTCGTAGGGGGCTTGGACATTCAGTACTTC.

In this sample, this clone turned up once. The chain employs TRBV28 and TRBJ2-5; 8 bases agree with TRBD1. Per the germline V gene, CDR1 is MDHEN and CDR2 is SYDVKM. The V gene end was trimmed by 6 bases and the J gene end by 5 bases; junction bases not matched to a gene: 5. CDR3 length equals 13 residues. This CDR3 reads CASRPGGRETQYF. CDR3 bases: TGTGCCAGCAGGCCAGGGGGCCGGGAGACCCAGTACTTC.

This chain uses TRBV5-1 with TRBJ2-1; D call uncertain. Looked up from germline, CDR1 is SGHRS and CDR2 is YFSETQ. V was clipped by 0 bases and J by 2 bases, with 9 bases between them. The CDR3 spans 15 residues. The CDR3 loop is CASSLVYSPYNEQFF. CDR3 coding DNA: TGCGCCAGCAGCTTGGTATATAGCCCCTACAATGAGCAGTTCTTC.

Only a few counts were recorded for this clone. This chain joins TRBV7-9 and TRBJ2-5; D is possibly TRBD2 (5 bases). Germline CDR1 reads SEHNR; CDR2 reads FQNEAQ (reference sequence). The V end lost 0 bases, the J end lost 2 bases, and 10 bases lay between the germline ends. This CDR3 is built from 15 residues. As DNA, the CDR3 is TGTGCCAGCAGCTTAGCAGCGGCAGGACAAGAGACCCAGTACTTC. Encoded protein: CASSLAAAGQETQYF.

V usage is TRBV6-5 and J usage is TRBJ2-7; 11 nucleotides agree with TRBD2. Germline V gene data show CDR1 as MNHEY and CDR2 as SVGAGI. The CDR3 is 15 residues long. Trimming took 0 bases from V and 3 from J; bases not matched to a gene: 1. DNA of the CDR3: TGTGCCAGCAGTTACTCTACTAGCGGGGGCTACGAGCAGTACTTC. Encoded protein: CASSYSTSGGYEQYF.

This chain's CDR3 is CASSGRTWGAFYNEQFF. CDR3 in DNA: TGTGCCAGCAGCGGCCGAACGTGGGGGGCTTTTTACAATGAGCAGTTCTTC. The chain has TRBV9 and TRBJ2-1; D tentatively fits TRBD1 or TRBD2 (6 bases each). V shed 3 bases and J shed 4 bases, with 20 bases lying between them. Germline CDR1 is SGDLS and CDR2 is YYNGEE. This CDR3 comprises 17 residues.

Here the CDR3 DNA reads TGTGCCAGCAGCGTCGGACCGGGACAGGGAAAGGGATTAGGGTCGAACTATGGCTACACCTTC. It specifies CASSVGPGQGKGLGSNYGYTF. The V call is TRBV28, the J call TRBJ1-2; TRBD1 agrees at 9 bases. CDR3 length equals 21 residues. The germline gives CDR1 MDHEN, CDR2 SYDVKM. V trimming: 6 bases; J trimming: 2 bases; junction bases outside the gene matches: 25.

The genes are TRBV6-6 and TRBJ2-5, with D unresolved. Trimming stripped 3 bases from V and 6 bases from J, with 14 bases between. Per the germline V gene, CDR1 is MNHNY and CDR2 is SVGAGI (reference sequence). This CDR3 is 14 amino acids long. This CDR3 reads CASSYSIVGQTQYF. CDR3 in DNA: TGTGCCAGCAGTTATTCGATCGTGGGCCAGACCCAGTACTTC.

A word on this clone: The same CDR3 arises from other DNA sequences in this sample as well. In nucleotides, the CDR3 is TGCAGTGCTAGAATAGGGTATGGCTACACCTTC. Its protein product is CSARIGYGYTF. The gene calls are TRBV20-1 and TRBJ1-2; D is ambiguous. Trimming removed 2 bases from V and 5 bases from J, with 6 bases in between. Per the germline V gene, CDR1 is DFQATT and CDR2 is SNEGSKA (reference sequence). CDR3 length: 11 residues.

V gene TRBV5-4 combines with J gene TRBJ1-2; tentative D call: TRBD1 (6 bases). V gave up 4 bases and J gave up 2 bases, with 18 bases separating them. Germline V gene sequence: CDR1 SGHNT, CDR2 YYREEE (reference sequence). This CDR3 spans 16 amino acids. The CDR3 sequence is CASSPSPTGYNYGYTF. Written as DNA, the CDR3 is TGTGCCAGCAGCCCCAGTCCAACAGGGTACAACTATGGCTACACCTTC.

This clone has at least ten counts. The V call is TRBV5-5, the J call TRBJ1-2, with D uncertain. Germline V gives CDR1 SGHKS, CDR2 YYEKEE (reference sequence). CDR3 length equals 13 residues. Deletions cut 3 bases from V and 7 bases from J, with 13 bases between. The DNA of the CDR3 is TGTGCCAGCAGCTCTTCCGACACGTCTGGCTACACCTTC. It is translated as CASSSSDTSGYTF.

This clone showed up just a few times. The genes are TRBV30 and TRBJ1-5; D remains unclear. Germline V gene data show CDR1 as GTSNPN and CDR2 as SVGIG (reference sequence). The CDR3 is made up of 14 amino acids. Trimming took 0 bases from V and 6 from J, leaving 12 bases between them. The CDR3: CAWSVLTAGQPQHF. The CDR3, as DNA: TGTGCCTGGAGTGTACTGACGGCGGGTCAGCCCCAGCATTTT.